This T cell receptor (beta chain) stems from a study of vaccination effects on CD4 cells after COVID-19 (dated 2022 in TCRdb). As for the study more broadly: To identify antigen-specific CD4+ T cell clonotypes by their expansion, the ViraFEST assay first stimulated PBMC with viral peptide pools and then applied TCR sequencing. Across the study, the median time from the second dose to post-vaccine sampling was 72 days (range 14 to 241). Cultures from other donors in the study were sequenced with the Oncomine TCR Beta short-read assay on an Illumina iSeq 100. Some 2 million PBMC per well were cultured in IMDM with roughly 5% human AB serum, 9 to 10 IU/ml IL-2 and gentamicin, plus 10 ug/ml peptides. SARS-CoV-2 spike-specific CD4+ TCR repertoires from before and after mRNA vaccination were compared in COVID-19 convalescent patients and in infection-naive vaccine recipients. Samples were taken from three convalescent patients early (day +14) and late (day +241, +227, +161 respectively) after vaccination. The full study included 10 COVID-19 convalescent patients and a few SARS-CoV-2-naive healthy vaccine recipients. Study-level results and caveats: Clones induced by infection and clones induced by vaccination both contracted markedly at late timepoints after vaccination, which fits with T cell responses waning over time. Among convalescent patients, the spike-reactive repertoire after vaccination was made up mainly of new vaccine-induced clones that were largely distinct from the clones induced by infection. Limitations of the study were the small number of convalescent patients and the absence of early post-infection timepoints.

The library was prepared using the immunoSEQ multiplex PCR assay. TCR beta CDR3 sequencing was performed on DNA from the cultured, isolated CD4+ T cells. The original methods were these. Non-productive TCR sequences were removed, reads were trimmed to the CDR3 region, and CDR3s of at least 7 amino acids were retained. The MANAFEST web app was used to identify antigen-specific clonotypes by comparing expansion in peptide wells with expansion in reference cultures. To count as positive, a clone had to show expansion at FDR<0.05 compared with the reference and with all other wells, an odds ratio above 5, and a frequency above 0.1% in two replicate wells. Cross-reactive clonotypes were defined as significantly expanded in SARS-CoV-2 spike wells and in at least one common cold coronavirus spike condition. CDR3 similarity was assessed by Levenshtein distance with the stringdist R package, and unrooted trees were built with ape in R 3.6.1. Held by TCRdb, this immuneACCESS table contains in-frame sequences only and omits some clones. Under half of the omission traces to an unresolved V gene where checked; the cause of the rest is unknown. Clonal size and the V and J genes are those of that table, whereas D and trimming came from the DNA. This sample lists roughly 33,000 clones; around 74% were detected once. The biggest ten clones account for under 8.5% of the sample.

After less than eleven days of culture, CD4+ T cells were isolated with the EasySep CD4+ T cell isolation kit. Convalescent patients had PCR-confirmed SARS-CoV-2 infection between March and December 2020, before Alpha, Beta and Delta variants emerged in the United States. Each participant got two doses of an mRNA SARS-CoV-2 vaccine, either BNT162b2 or mRNA-1273. Half of the culture medium was replaced with fresh IL-2-containing medium on days 3 and 7. Unless noted otherwise, every peptide stimulation condition was cultured in triplicate wells. PBMC were separated from whole blood using Ficoll-Paque Plus gradient centrifugation and were then either cryopreserved at -140C or used fresh. The QIAamp micro DNA kit was used to extract genomic DNA from the cultured CD4+ T cells. The CDR3 spans 13 residues, from the cysteine through the phenylalanine. Kept here is only the CDR3 DNA, which spans 39 bases and is read in frame from base 1. V sheds 2 bases and J sheds 6 bases, leaving 10 bases between their ends. The germline V gene (reference sequence) provides CDR1 LGHDT and CDR2 YNNKEL.

About this clone: Its specific antigen is unknown. Within one base of it there is no much larger clone, and no base qualities were kept.

Material: CD4+ T cells from PBMCs cultured without peptide, obtained after COVID-19 vaccination. The chain was built from TRBV3-1 (or the pseudogene TRBV3-2) and TRBJ1-2, with the D gene uncertain. The TCR sequence derives from a human donor who had a prior SARS-CoV-2 infection. The DNA sequence is TGTGCCAGCAGCCAACTTCTGTCCCATGGCTACACCTTC. Its translation is CASSQLLSHGYTF.